Given below is one TCR beta chain in context. Its specificity is not known. This table comes from immunoSEQ multiplex PCR, and its TCRdb copy is limited to in-frame clones, with some not included. The sample holds some 24,000 clones, approximately 83% seen once. This sample is drawn from a study of T cells in localized non-small cell lung cancer. Germline-derived CDR1 and CDR2 are MNHNY and SVGAGI (reference sequence). The J segment lost 5 bases and the V segment lost 2 bases, leaving 4 bases of the junction unmatched. CDR3 length: 15 residues. Points from the study as a whole: Researchers found a median roughly 50 of the top 100 tumor clones in adjacent lung. Analysis by sequencing included only one tumor region, so heterogeneity remains possible. There was an association of higher blood T cell density with longer overall survival. Clonality of T cells reached its maximum in uninvolved adjacent lung, surpassing tumor.

The sample here was peripheral blood, taken before any cancer treatment. This clonotype was obtained from a male donor at least 60 years old with stage II squamous cell lung carcinoma. This chain connects TRBV6-6 to TRBJ2-5, with TRBD1 matching 11 bases. As DNA, the CDR3 is TGTGCCAGCAGTTACCCGGGACAGGGGGTGGAGACCCAGTACTTC. This gives the protein CASSYPGQGVETQYF.